This T cell receptor beta chain stems from a study of blood T cell repertoires in COVID-19. About the research overall: Italy, Spain and the United States were the sources of the convalescent and acute COVID-19 samples. T cells, B-cell-depleted T cells, or PBMCs supplied cDNA or gDNA.

Authors' methods: Amplification of reference gene primers provided the estimated nucleated cell counts. Sequenced by immunoSEQ multiplex PCR; TCRdb stores in-frame clones only, minus some. The V and J calls and the clone size are those of that table, but D and trimming were determined from the DNA. The sample lists around 49,000 clones, more than 80% occurring once. This CDR3 is 15 amino acids long. With 2 bases removed from V and 5 bases from J, the gap between germline ends came to 15 bases. Germline V CDR1 and CDR2: LGHDT, YNNKEL (reference sequence). The rearrangement uses TRBV3-1 (or the pseudogene TRBV3-2) and TRBJ1-2, with D possibly TRBD1 on 6 matching bases. The sequence was collected from a human donor in a cohort sampled during active COVID-19. Sequencing was performed on peripheral blood. The CDR3 region has the DNA TGTGCCAGCAGCCAACCGACAGGTTCTCGGTATGGCTACACCTTC. This translates into CASSQPTGSRYGYTF.